A selection of T cell receptor beta chains follows, all from one sample in a study of shared clonotypes between healthy human individuals. Profiled with immunoSEQ multiplex PCR; TCRdb holds only in-frame clones, not every one. Of about 1 million clones listed, about 70% are singletons. The source material was memory CD4+ T cells sorted from blood. These receptors all come from a man aged 18 to 29 in good health. The CDR3 runs from the conserved cysteine through the conserved F or W. The D gene is left open where the match is weak. Clone size is given for some rows only: seen once, a few or many times, or a class if the clone is expanded.

many,TRBV23-1,TRBD2,TRBJ2-1,CASSQSALAETYNEQFF,TGCGCCAGCAGTCAATCAGCACTAGCGGAAACCTACAATGAGCAGTTCTTC
-,TRBV6-5,-,TRBJ2-7,CASSYRQFYEQYF,TGTGCCAGCAGTTACCGGCAGTTCTACGAGCAGTACTTC
-,TRBV4-3,-,TRBJ1-2,CASSQDRATHYGYTF,TGCGCCAGCAGCCAAGACAGGGCTACCCACTATGGCTACACCTTC
-,TRBV6-6,-,TRBJ2-7,CASSRGQAYEQYF,TGTGCCAGCAGTCGCGGGCAAGCCTACGAGCAGTACTTC
-,TRBV5-4,-,TRBJ2-2,CASSSAGQTNTGELFF,TGTGCCAGCAGCTCCGCCGGGCAAACGAACACCGGGGAGCTGTTTTTT
-,TRBV30,TRBD2,TRBJ2-5,CAWSMREGETQYF,TGTGCCTGGAGTATGCGGGAGGGAGAGACCCAGTACTTC
-,TRBV7-8,-,TRBJ2-6,CASSLGGTHRSGANVLTF,TGTGCCAGCAGCTTAGGCGGGACTCACCGCTCTGGGGCCAACGTCCTGACTTTC
-,TRBV30,TRBD1,TRBJ1-6,CAWMGDRGRSPLHF,TGTGCCTGGATGGGGGACAGGGGACGTTCACCCCTCCACTTT
-,TRBV28,-,TRBJ1-2,CASSQSGGRDYGYTF,TGTGCCAGCTCACAAAGCGGGGGTAGGGACTATGGCTACACCTTC
-,TRBV6-1,-,TRBJ2-7,CASSETEDLYEQYF,TGTGCCAGCAGTGAAACAGAGGATCTGTACGAGCAGTACTTC
few,TRBV6-1,TRBD1,TRBJ2-7,CASDRVNEQYF,TGTGCCAGTGACAGGGTTAACGAGCAGTACTTC
-,TRBV15,-,TRBJ2-3,CATSRDQAGTQYF,TGTGCCACCAGCAGAGATCAGGCAGGTACGCAGTATTTT
-,TRBV27,TRBD1,TRBJ1-2,CASSLRGHYGYTF,TGTGCCAGCAGTCTCAGGGGGCACTATGGCTACACCTTC